The source of this T cell receptor (beta chain) is a study of blood T cell repertoires in COVID-19. Study-wide background: The samples span acute and convalescent COVID-19 from the United States, Italy and Spain. In each case, the material was cDNA or gDNA derived from T cells, B-cell-depleted T cells, or PBMCs.

The V gene lost 0 bases and the J gene lost 2 bases, with 12 bases spanning the gap. The CDR3 spans 17 residues. Germline-derived CDR1 and CDR2 are SGHRS and YFSETQ. Authors' data handling: Using reference gene primer amplification, nucleated cell counts were estimated. Profiling relied on immunoSEQ multiplex PCR, and the TCRdb table lists in-frame clones only, not all of them. V, J and clone size reflect that table, while D and trimming were determined from the DNA. The data contain tens of thousands of clones, 90% of them singletons. The chain joins TRBV5-1 to TRBJ2-6, with D maybe TRBD1 (5 bases). The sequenced material came from peripheral blood. The source of this sequence is a man aged 60-69 years with active or convalescent COVID-19. CDR3 coding DNA: TGCGCCAGCAGCTTGGGGCAGGGTGGTCCTGGGGCCAACGTCCTGACTTTC. Encoded protein: CASSLGQGGPGANVLTF.